The 11 T cell receptor beta chains presented below share a single source sample, sequenced in a study of cytomegalovirus exposure and HLA in healthy donors. Use of 60 Vbeta and 13 Jbeta primers characterized the PCR. The data were produced by immunoSEQ multiplex PCR, yet TCRdb's version contains in-frame clones alone and is incomplete. The table includes roughly 170,000 clones, about 80% detected once. Sequencing was done on a sample of PBMCs. The receptors were gathered from a man aged 18 to 35 in good health and CMV-seronegative.

This clone came up once. The J gene is TRBJ2-5, the V gene TRBV7-9; 7 bases are shared with TRBD2. This CDR3 has 17 residues. The junction had 19 bases not matched to a gene; V was cut back by 7 bases and J by 5 bases. The V gene's germline CDR1 is SEHNR and CDR2 FQNEAQ (reference sequence). The chain's CDR3 is CASNTPGGGGPRETQYF. DNA for the CDR3: TGTGCCAGCAACACCCCGGGAGGTGGGGGACCCCGTGAGACCCAGTACTTC.

The sample holds a few counts of this clone. The V and J genes are TRBV9 and TRBJ2-2; TRBD1 matches 7 bases. The CDR3 consists of 12 residues. Germline V gene data show CDR1 as SGDLS and CDR2 as YYNGEE. With V trimmed by 4 bases and J by 6 bases, 0 bases remained unmatched. CDR3 sequence (DNA): TGTGCCAGCAGCACAGGGGCCGGGGAGCTGTTTTTT. Its protein product is CASSTGAGELFF.

The genes are TRBV7-3 and TRBJ2-7, with 7 bases matching TRBD2. Germline assignment: CDR1 SGHTA and CDR2 FQGTGA. V was clipped by 2 bases and J by 6 bases; unmatched bases: 4. The CDR3 sequence is 13 residues long. For the CDR3, the DNA is TGTGCCAGCAGCTTAGGGCGGGAGAGCGAGCAGTACTTC. Amino acid sequence: CASSLGRESEQYF.

V is TRBV6-5 and J is TRBJ2-1, with TRBD1 matching 7 bases. This CDR3 has 15 amino acids. Trimming removed 7 bases from V and 6 bases from J; junction bases left unmatched: 12. Germline V gives CDR1 MNHEY, CDR2 SVGAGI. CDR3 nucleotide sequence: TGTGCCAGCACCTTAAAGACAGGGTTGGGCAATGAGCAGTTCTTC. Translation gives CASTLKTGLGNEQFF.

The chain recombines TRBV4-1 with TRBJ2-7; TRBD1 matches at 8 bases. V dropped 4 bases and J dropped 0; count of bases not matched to a gene: 8. The CDR3 consists of 16 residues. CDR1 is MGHRA, CDR2 YSYEKL, per germline. The CDR3 here is CASSRLPGTGSYEQYF. The DNA for the CDR3 is TGCGCCAGCAGCCGCCTGCCAGGGACAGGCTCCTACGAGCAGTACTTC.

The chain combines TRBV5-4 with TRBJ1-6; tentatively, D is TRBD1 (5 bases). The germline V gene has CDR1 SGHNT and CDR2 YYREEE (reference sequence). V was clipped by 0 bases and J by 6 bases, with 13 bases between them. This CDR3 spans 16 amino acids. The CDR3 here is CASSLAGGEFNSPLHF. The CDR3 DNA reads TGTGCCAGCAGCTTGGCCGGGGGAGAATTTAATTCACCCCTCCACTTT. Variable domain in full (rest from reference TRBV5-4 and TRBJ1-6): ETGVTQSPTHLIKTRGQQVTLRCSSQSGHNTVSWYQQALGQGPQFIFQYYREEENGRGNFPPRFSGLQFPNYSSELNVNALELDDSALYLCASSLAGGEFNSPLHFGNGTRLTVT.

The genes are TRBV9 and TRBJ1-2; D gene ambiguous. The CDR3 is 11 amino acids. Germline-derived CDR1 and CDR2 are SGDLS and YYNGEE. Between the trimmed V and J ends, which lost 7 bases and 4 bases, there was a span of 8 bases. The CDR3 region has the DNA TGTGCCAGCGGGCCCGCCTATGGCTACACCTTC. Encoded protein: CASGPAYGYTF. Filled out from reference TRBV9 and TRBJ1-2, the complete variable domain reads DSGVTQTPKHLITATGQRVTLRCSPRSGDLSVYWYQQSLDQGLQFLIQYYNGEERAKGNILERFSAQQFPDLHSELNLSSLELGDSALYFCASGPAYGYTFGSGTRLTVV.

This chain links TRBV27 with TRBJ1-5, with a possible D match to TRBD1 (6 bases). The germline V gene has CDR1 MNHEY and CDR2 SMNVEV (reference sequence). The CDR3 contains 14 residues. Trimming took off 6 bases at V and 7 bases at J, with 16 bases between the two ends. The CDR3, as DNA: TGTGCCAGCAGGTCGTTACAGGGCCTCCAGCCCCAGCATTTT. This sequence encodes CASRSLQGLQPQHF.

The rearrangement uses TRBV7-2 and TRBJ2-7; D may be TRBD2 (7 bases). CDR1 is SGHTA and CDR2 is FQGNSA in the germline V gene. The CDR3 is 15 amino acids. V lost 2 bases to trimming and J lost 2 bases, with 13 bases between them. The CDR3 sequence is CASSLRGGPAYEQYF. The CDR3 bases are TGTGCCAGCAGCTTAAGGGGGGGTCCCGCCTACGAGCAGTACTTC.

V usage is TRBV9 and J usage is TRBJ1-2, with 7 bases lining up with TRBD1. The germline V gene encodes CDR1 SGDLS and CDR2 YYNGEE. The ends lost 0 bases at V and 0 bases at J; junction bases unmatched: 14. The CDR3 covers 19 residues. The CDR3 loop reads CASSVGRDRLHSSNYGYTF. DNA of the CDR3: TGTGCCAGCAGCGTAGGCCGGGACAGACTCCACTCATCTAACTATGGCTACACCTTC.

The chain recombines TRBV7-3 with TRBJ2-3, with 8 bases lining up with TRBD1. The CDR3 covers 17 residues. Germline CDR1 and CDR2: SGHTA and FQGTGA. V shed 5 bases, J shed 6 bases, and the junction held 16 bases outside the gene matches. The CDR3 DNA is TGTGCCAGCAGCCCCGCAGCCAGGGGGCAAATGGGCGATACGCAGTATTTT. As protein: CASSPAARGQMGDTQYF.